This T cell receptor (beta chain) was profiled in a study of CD8 T cells in ankylosing spondylitis. Germline CDR1 is SGDLS and CDR2 is YYNGEE. The ends were cut back, 3 bases at V and 7 bases at J, with 11 bases in the middle. CDR3 length: 13 residues. Details on this clonotype: Antigen unknown.

Making the TCR beta libraries involved quantitative 5'-RACE with molecular barcodes. TCRdb re-analysed the 5' RACE reads in MiXCR, keeping a single row per CDR3 protein. This table holds hundreds of thousands of distinct CDR3 sequences, approximately 30% found once. Overall study results and limits: Reactive arthritis synovial fluid and blood were previously reported to contain some motif variants. According to the report, clones linked to the disease were significantly enriched in matched synovial fluid samples taken from ankylosing spondylitis patients. A TCR beta motif made of 7 to 9 highly homologous variants seemed typical of ankylosing spondylitis blood.

The clonotype comes from a male donor with ankylosing spondylitis or in good health (not recorded which). The sequencing input was blood, either unsorted or a sorted T cell fraction (not recorded which). The V and J genes are TRBV9 and TRBJ2-1; D is uncertain. CDR3 DNA sequence: TGTGCCAGCAGCGACTCGTCGGAGAATGAGCAGTTCTTC. It yields the protein CASSDSSENEQFF.